This T cell receptor beta chain comes out of a study of blood T cell repertoires in COVID-19. Study background: From the United States, Italy and Spain came samples of acute and convalescent COVID-19. Sources were T cells, B-cell-depleted T cells, or PBMCs; the material itself was cDNA or gDNA.

This CDR3 is 20 amino acids long. The trim removed 0 bases at V and 2 bases at J, leaving 18 bases unmatched. In germline, CDR1 is MNHEY, CDR2 SVGEGT. Original processing notes: Amplification with reference gene primers provided the estimates of nucleated cell counts. Data came from immunoSEQ multiplex PCR; TCRdb stores just in-frame clones and leaves some out. The DNA was the basis for D and trimming; V, J and clone size are from that table. Here the sample spans 150,000 to 200,000 clones, approximately 95% being singletons. Patients from Seattle were sampled longitudinally, starting during active infection.

This chain joins TRBV6-2 or TRBV6-3 and TRBJ2-7; 8 nucleotides agree with TRBD2. The sequence derives from a woman in her sixties or seventies with COVID-19, enrolled during active disease. Sequencing was carried out using peripheral blood. The CDR3: CASSYSLPPPPNGGAYEQYF. Written as DNA, the CDR3 is TGTGCCAGCAGTTACTCGCTCCCTCCTCCGCCGAACGGGGGGGCCTACGAGCAGTACTTC.